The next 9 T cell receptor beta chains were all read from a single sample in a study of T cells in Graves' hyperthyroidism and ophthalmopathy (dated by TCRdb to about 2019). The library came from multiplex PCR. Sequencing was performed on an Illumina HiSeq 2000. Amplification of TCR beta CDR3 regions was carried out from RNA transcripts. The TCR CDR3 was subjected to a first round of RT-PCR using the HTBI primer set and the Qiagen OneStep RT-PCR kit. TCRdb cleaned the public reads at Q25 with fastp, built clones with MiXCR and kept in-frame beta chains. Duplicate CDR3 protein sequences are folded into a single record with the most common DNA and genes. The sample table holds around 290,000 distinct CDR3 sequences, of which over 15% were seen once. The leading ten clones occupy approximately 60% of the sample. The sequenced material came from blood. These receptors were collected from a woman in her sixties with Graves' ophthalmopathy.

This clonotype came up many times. CDR3 nucleotides: TGCAGTGCTAGAGGGGGGACTAGCGGGAGCGTAACAGATACGCAGTATTTT. It yields the protein CSARGGTSGSVTDTQYF. The rearrangement uses TRBV20-1 and TRBJ2-3; TRBD2 agrees at 14 bases. CDR1 is DFQATT and CDR2 is SNEGSKA in the germline V gene (reference sequence). The length of the CDR3 is 17 residues. V was clipped by 1 base and J by 3 bases; unmatched bases: 6.

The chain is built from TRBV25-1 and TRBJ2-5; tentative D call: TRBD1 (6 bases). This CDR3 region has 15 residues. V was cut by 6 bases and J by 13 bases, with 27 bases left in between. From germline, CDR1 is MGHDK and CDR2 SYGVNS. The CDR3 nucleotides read TGTGCCAGCAGGGGGGCCGTCGATCCTTCACGTCCCCTGTACTTC. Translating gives CASRGAVDPSRPLYF.

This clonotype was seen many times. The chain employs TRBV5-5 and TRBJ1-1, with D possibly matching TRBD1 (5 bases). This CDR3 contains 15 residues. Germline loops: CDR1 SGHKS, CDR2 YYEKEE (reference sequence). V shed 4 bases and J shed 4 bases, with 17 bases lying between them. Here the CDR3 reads CASSVFRVRSTEAFF. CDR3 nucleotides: TGTGCCAGCAGCGTCTTCAGGGTTCGGTCCACTGAAGCTTTCTTT.

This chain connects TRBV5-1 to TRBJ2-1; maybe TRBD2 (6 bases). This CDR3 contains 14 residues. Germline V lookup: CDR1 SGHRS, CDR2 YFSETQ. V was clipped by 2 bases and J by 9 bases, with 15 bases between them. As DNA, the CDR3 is TGCGCCAGCAGCTTAAGGACTAACCGCGGTGAGCAGTTCTTC. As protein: CASSLRTNRGEQFF.

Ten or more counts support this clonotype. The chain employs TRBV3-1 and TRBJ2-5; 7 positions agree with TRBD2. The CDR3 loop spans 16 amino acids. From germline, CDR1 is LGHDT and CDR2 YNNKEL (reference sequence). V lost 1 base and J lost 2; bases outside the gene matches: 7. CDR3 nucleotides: TGTGCCAGCAGCCAAGTGGGGGGGACTTGGCAAGAGACCCAGTACTTC. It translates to CASSQVGGTWQETQYF.

The DNA for the CDR3 is TGTGCCAGCAGTTACTCACCGGGGGTGGGCTCTGGGGCCAACGTCCTGACTTTC. Residues: CASSYSPGVGSGANVLTF. The chain combines TRBV6-5 with TRBJ2-6; possible D gene TRBD2, 6 bases. Germline V CDR1 and CDR2: MNHEY, SVGAGI. This CDR3 is built from 18 residues. V was cut by 0 bases and J by 0 bases, with 12 bases left in between.

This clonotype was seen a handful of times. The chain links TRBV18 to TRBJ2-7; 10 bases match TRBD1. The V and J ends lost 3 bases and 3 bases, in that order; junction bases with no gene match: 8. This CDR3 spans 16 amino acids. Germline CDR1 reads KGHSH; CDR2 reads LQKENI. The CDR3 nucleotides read TGTGCCAGCTCACCCCGGGACAGGGGAAGACGCTACGAGCAGTACTTC. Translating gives CASSPRDRGRRYEQYF.

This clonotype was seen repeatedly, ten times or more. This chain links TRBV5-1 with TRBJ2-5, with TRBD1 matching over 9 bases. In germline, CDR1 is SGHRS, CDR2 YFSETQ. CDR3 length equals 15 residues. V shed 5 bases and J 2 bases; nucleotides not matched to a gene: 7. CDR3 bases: TGCGCCAGCAGTCTGCCGGGACAGGGACAAGAGACCCAGTACTTC. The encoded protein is CASSLPGQGQETQYF.

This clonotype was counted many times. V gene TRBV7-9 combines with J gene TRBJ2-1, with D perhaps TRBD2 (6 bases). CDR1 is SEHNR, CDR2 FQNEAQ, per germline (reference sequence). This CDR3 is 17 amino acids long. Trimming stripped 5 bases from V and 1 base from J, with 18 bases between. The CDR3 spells CASSPALGGDSYNEQFF. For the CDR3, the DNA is TGTGCCAGCAGCCCAGCCCTGGGAGGAGATTCCTACAATGAGCAGTTCTTC. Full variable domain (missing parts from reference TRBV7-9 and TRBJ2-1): DTGVSQNPRHKITKRGQNVTFRCDPISEHNRLYWYRQTLGQGPEFLTYFQNEAQLEKSRLLSDRFSAERPKGSFSTLEIQRTEQGDSAMYLCASSPALGGDSYNEQFFGPGTRLTVL.